This passage covers 24 T cell receptor beta chains from one sample sequenced in a study of T cell repertoires in cytomegalovirus infection. TCRdb independently ran MiXCR on the reads; one entry per CDR3 protein. The table lists roughly 920,000 distinct CDR3 sequences, around 29% of them singletons. These receptors have no identified antigens. The material was cultured CD8+ T cells from PBMCs, obtained from culture after CMV antigen stimulation. These receptors came from a human donor in good health (CMV status not recorded). Some clones in this sample may be carry-over from other donors' samples.

The chain carries TRBV6-6 and TRBJ1-5, with D possibly matching TRBD1 (5 bases). V lost 5 bases and J lost 7, with 12 bases in between. Germline CDR1 MNHNY, CDR2 SVGAGI (reference sequence). CDR3 length: 13 amino acids. The CDR3 DNA is TGTGCCAGCAGTGGACAAGACGGACAGCCCCAGCATTTT. It encodes CASSGQDGQPQHF.

This clonotype was observed many times. V gene TRBV27 combines with J gene TRBJ1-6, with 9 positions matching TRBD1. CDR1 is MNHEY and CDR2 is SMNVEV in the germline V gene (reference sequence). CDR3 length: 14 residues. V lost 7 bases, J lost 9 bases, and 7 bases stayed unmatched. CDR3 amino acids: CASTLTGGVSPLHF. CDR3 sequence (DNA): TGTGCCAGCACCTTGACAGGGGGTGTTTCACCCCTCCACTTT.

This clonotype came up a few times. V is TRBV27 and J is TRBJ1-4, with no clear D. Germline-derived CDR1 and CDR2 are MNHEY and SMNVEV (reference sequence). V shed 5 bases and J shed 7 bases, with 11 bases lying between them. This CDR3 has 13 residues. CDR3 loop: CASSPQVREKLFF. CDR3 bases: TGTGCCAGCAGTCCTCAAGTACGTGAAAAACTGTTTTTT.

This clonotype came up a few times. The chain links TRBV7-9 to TRBJ2-1; D gene uncertain. The CDR3 spans 12 residues. Per germline, CDR1 SEHNR and CDR2 FQNEAQ (reference sequence). Trimming pared 5 bases from V and 9 bases from J, leaving 11 bases between. The CDR3 DNA sequence: TGTGCCAGCAGCCAGGAGTGGAGTGAGCAGTTCTTC. Residues: CASSQEWSEQFF. The full variable domain, in which reference TRBV7-9 and TRBJ2-1 provide the parts outside the CDR3, is DTGVSQNPRHKITKRGQNVTFRCDPISEHNRLYWYRQTLGQGPEFLTYFQNEAQLEKSRLLSDRFSAERPKGSFSTLEIQRTEQGDSAMYLCASSQEWSEQFFGPGTRLTVL.

The rearrangement links TRBV29-1 to TRBJ1-1; D call uncertain. CDR1 is SQVTM, CDR2 ANQGSEA, per germline. CDR3 length: 11 amino acids. V was pared by 5 bases and J by 4 bases, with 8 bases between. The CDR3 region has the DNA TGCAGCGTTCGTGCGGGCACTGAAGCTTTCTTT. It encodes CSVRAGTEAFF. The full variable domain, completed using reference TRBV29-1 and TRBJ1-1, is SAVISQKPSRDICQRGTSLTIQCQVDSQVTMMFWYRQQPGQSLTLIATANQGSEATYESGFVIDKFPISRPNLTFSTLTVSNMSPEDSSIYLCSVRAGTEAFFGQGTRLTVV.

The chain uses TRBV6-1 and TRBJ1-5; D remains unclear. Germline CDR1 reads MNHNS; CDR2 reads SASEGT. V lost 1 base and J 6 bases, leaving 7 bases between the germline ends. CDR3 length: 13 residues. DNA of the CDR3: TGTGCCAGCAGTGAAGGCGACATTCAGCCCCAGCATTTT. It translates to CASSEGDIQPQHF.

J is TRBJ1-6 and V is TRBV25-1; a weak D match, TRBD1 (5 bases). Germline assignment: CDR1 MGHDK and CDR2 SYGVNS. This CDR3 has 18 amino acids. Trimming cost V 2 bases and J 8 bases, with 22 bases left between them. CDR3 residues: CASSEEVGVRIPDSPLHF. The CDR3 DNA reads as TGTGCCAGCAGTGAAGAGGTGGGGGTTCGCATCCCGGATTCACCCCTCCACTTT.

This clonotype showed up just a few times. The gene calls are TRBV19 and TRBJ2-1; D is possibly TRBD2 (5 bases). Germline CDR1 and CDR2: LNHDA and SQIVND (reference sequence). V lost 2 bases, J lost 4 bases, and 12 bases lay in between. The CDR3 consists of 15 residues. The CDR3 loop is CASSIRAGPYNEQFF. As DNA, the CDR3 is TGTGCCAGTAGTATAAGGGCGGGCCCTTACAATGAGCAGTTCTTC.

To note about this clonotype: Relative to the germline gene, one junction end is altered; a read error may explain this. The chain couples TRBV29-1 to TRBJ2-7, with D possibly matching TRBD1 (6 bases). The germline gives CDR1 SQVTM, CDR2 ANQGSEA. This CDR3 comprises 13 residues. CDR3 DNA sequence: TGTAGCGTTGGTGAGGACAGTTCCTACGAGCAGTACTTC. Translated: CSVGEDSSYEQYF.

This clonotype occurred a few times. The chain is built from TRBV27 and TRBJ2-2, with 8 positions matching TRBD1. The V gene's germline CDR1 is MNHEY and CDR2 SMNVEV (reference sequence). J gave up 4 bases and V 4 bases, and 8 bases lay outside the gene matches. The CDR3 totals 16 residues. The CDR3 spells CASSSRTGGPTGELFF. The CDR3 region has the DNA TGTGCCAGCAGTTCCCGAACAGGGGGACCCACCGGGGAGCTGTTTTTT.

The chain links TRBV12-3 or TRBV12-4 to TRBJ2-5, with 9 bases lining up with TRBD1. V shed 5 bases and J 2 bases; nucleotides not matched to a gene: 15. The CDR3 sequence is 18 residues long. CDR3: CASSHLEWGQGKQETQYF. CDR3 nucleotide sequence: TGTGCCAGCAGTCACCTCGAATGGGGACAGGGTAAACAAGAGACCCAGTACTTC.

The chain combines TRBV6-2 or TRBV6-3 with TRBJ2-1; 8 bases align to TRBD2. Germline CDR1 MNHEY, CDR2 SVGEGT. J was trimmed by 8 bases and V by 5 bases; bases with no gene match: 17. This CDR3 region has 17 residues. CDR3 protein: CASSLVLAGIRLHEQFF. CDR3 DNA sequence: TGTGCCAGCAGTCTCGTTTTAGCGGGGATCAGGTTACATGAGCAGTTCTTC.

The chain has TRBV6-5 and TRBJ1-2; D ambiguous. V was pared by 10 bases and J by 2 bases, with 17 bases between. The CDR3 runs to 14 residues. CDR1 and CDR2 (germline): MNHEY, SVGAGI. CDR3 region: CATLTDIGNYGYTF. The DNA of the CDR3 is TGTGCCACCCTCACCGACATAGGGAACTATGGCTACACCTTC.

A word on this clonotype: The junction shows a germline mismatch at one end, possibly a read error. The chain uses TRBV6-2 or TRBV6-3 and TRBJ2-2; no clear D. This CDR3 spans 11 amino acids. Germline CDR1 and CDR2: MNHEY and SVGEGT. The CDR3 loop reads CVSSYPTELFF. DNA for the CDR3: TGTGTCAGCAGTTACCCCACAGAGCTGTTTTTT.

This clonotype was detected only a few times. CDR3 residues: CASILQGADTEAFF. DNA of the CDR3: TGTGCCAGTATCTTACAGGGGGCGGACACTGAAGCTTTCTTT. V usage is TRBV19 and J usage is TRBJ1-1; 9 bases match TRBD1. The CDR3 has 14 residues. CDR1 is LNHDA, CDR2 SQIVND, per germline (reference sequence). The junction had 6 bases not matched to a gene; V was cut back by 7 bases and J by 3 bases.

This chain links TRBV6-5 with TRBJ2-7; 8 bases agree with TRBD2. The germline CDR1 and CDR2 sequences are MNHEY and SVGAGI. The CDR3 covers 17 residues. After removal of 6 bases from V and 2 bases from J, the junction contained 15 bases not matched to a gene. DNA of the CDR3: TGTGCCAGCAGCTACCCCCCCGGGGGGGGCCAGCCCTACGAGCAGTACTTC. Its translation: CASSYPPGGGQPYEQYF.

This clonotype occurred once. This chain joins TRBV28 and TRBJ2-1, with 12 bases fitting TRBD1. The germline CDR1 and CDR2 sequences are MDHEN and SYDVKM. With V trimmed by 8 bases and J by 8 bases, 4 bases remained unmatched. This CDR3 has 13 residues. In nucleotides, the CDR3 is TGTGCCAGCGGGACAGGGGGCAACTATGAGCAGTTCTTC. The encoded protein is CASGTGGNYEQFF.

For this clonotype: Germline is not matched at one junction end, which may reflect a read error. V and J are TRBV11-1 and TRBJ1-1; the D is unclear. Per germline, CDR1 SGHAT and CDR2 FQDESV (reference sequence). The CDR3 totals 13 residues. The CDR3 sequence: CVSSLAGNTEAFF. The CDR3 DNA follows: TGTGTCAGCAGCTTAGCAGGAAACACTGAAGCTTTCTTT.

The table lists this clonotype with many counts. V and J are TRBV7-9 and TRBJ2-1, with D perhaps given as TRBD1 or TRBD2 (5 bases each). CDR1 SEHNR and CDR2 FQNEAQ come from the germline V gene (reference sequence). Trimming stripped 1 base from V and 5 bases from J, with 12 bases between. The CDR3 runs 15 residues. The CDR3 coding sequence is TGTGCCAGCAGCTTAGTGAGGGGTATCCACAATGAGCAGTTCTTC. It codes for CASSLVRGIHNEQFF.

The chain carries TRBV5-5 and TRBJ2-2, with D tentatively TRBD1 (5 bases). This CDR3 comprises 15 residues. The germline V and J ends were trimmed by 0 bases and 5 bases, with 11 bases remaining between them. Germline CDR1 is SGHKS and CDR2 is YYEKEE (reference sequence). The CDR3, as DNA: TGTGCCAGCAGCTTGGAAGGGGTCCTGACCGGGGAGCTGTTTTTT. The encoded protein is CASSLEGVLTGELFF.

The rearrangement joins TRBV5-1 to TRBJ2-1; D is perhaps TRBD1 (5 bases). Germline loops: CDR1 SGHRS, CDR2 YFSETQ. The V and J ends lost 0 bases and 0 bases respectively, with 19 bases between them. This CDR3 has 19 amino acids. DNA for the CDR3: TGCGCCAGCAGCTTGGAAGCAGGGTTGAAACACAGCTCCTACAATGAGCAGTTCTTC. It yields the protein CASSLEAGLKHSSYNEQFF.

The chain uses TRBV6-2 or TRBV6-3 and TRBJ1-6; unclear D gene. The CDR3 runs 14 residues. The germline V and J ends were trimmed by 4 bases and 10 bases, with 14 bases remaining between them. Germline CDR1 MNHEY, CDR2 SVGEGT. The CDR3 here is CASSWAGSESPLHF. The CDR3 nucleotides read TGTGCCAGCAGTTGGGCGGGCTCCGAATCACCCCTCCACTTT.

In its sample, this clonotype was seen a few times. The CDR3 reads CASSPGTSGNIGYNEQFF. DNA of the CDR3: TGCGCCAGCAGTCCCGGGACTAGCGGAAACATCGGGTACAATGAGCAGTTCTTC. V gene TRBV10-1 combines with J gene TRBJ2-1; 11 bases line up with TRBD2. Trimming removed 5 bases from V and 4 bases from J; junction bases left unmatched: 13. Germline assignment: CDR1 WNHNN and CDR2 SYGVQD (reference sequence). This CDR3 has 18 amino acids.

The genes are TRBV7-6 and TRBJ2-1; a possible D gene is TRBD1 (6 bases). V shed 1 base and J shed 10 bases, with 14 bases lying between them. The CDR3 is 14 residues long. Germline V lookup: CDR1 SGHVS, CDR2 FNYEAQ. CDR3 sequence reads: CASSLGDITLEQFF. The CDR3 DNA follows: TGTGCCAGCAGCTTAGGGGACATCACTTTGGAGCAGTTCTTC.